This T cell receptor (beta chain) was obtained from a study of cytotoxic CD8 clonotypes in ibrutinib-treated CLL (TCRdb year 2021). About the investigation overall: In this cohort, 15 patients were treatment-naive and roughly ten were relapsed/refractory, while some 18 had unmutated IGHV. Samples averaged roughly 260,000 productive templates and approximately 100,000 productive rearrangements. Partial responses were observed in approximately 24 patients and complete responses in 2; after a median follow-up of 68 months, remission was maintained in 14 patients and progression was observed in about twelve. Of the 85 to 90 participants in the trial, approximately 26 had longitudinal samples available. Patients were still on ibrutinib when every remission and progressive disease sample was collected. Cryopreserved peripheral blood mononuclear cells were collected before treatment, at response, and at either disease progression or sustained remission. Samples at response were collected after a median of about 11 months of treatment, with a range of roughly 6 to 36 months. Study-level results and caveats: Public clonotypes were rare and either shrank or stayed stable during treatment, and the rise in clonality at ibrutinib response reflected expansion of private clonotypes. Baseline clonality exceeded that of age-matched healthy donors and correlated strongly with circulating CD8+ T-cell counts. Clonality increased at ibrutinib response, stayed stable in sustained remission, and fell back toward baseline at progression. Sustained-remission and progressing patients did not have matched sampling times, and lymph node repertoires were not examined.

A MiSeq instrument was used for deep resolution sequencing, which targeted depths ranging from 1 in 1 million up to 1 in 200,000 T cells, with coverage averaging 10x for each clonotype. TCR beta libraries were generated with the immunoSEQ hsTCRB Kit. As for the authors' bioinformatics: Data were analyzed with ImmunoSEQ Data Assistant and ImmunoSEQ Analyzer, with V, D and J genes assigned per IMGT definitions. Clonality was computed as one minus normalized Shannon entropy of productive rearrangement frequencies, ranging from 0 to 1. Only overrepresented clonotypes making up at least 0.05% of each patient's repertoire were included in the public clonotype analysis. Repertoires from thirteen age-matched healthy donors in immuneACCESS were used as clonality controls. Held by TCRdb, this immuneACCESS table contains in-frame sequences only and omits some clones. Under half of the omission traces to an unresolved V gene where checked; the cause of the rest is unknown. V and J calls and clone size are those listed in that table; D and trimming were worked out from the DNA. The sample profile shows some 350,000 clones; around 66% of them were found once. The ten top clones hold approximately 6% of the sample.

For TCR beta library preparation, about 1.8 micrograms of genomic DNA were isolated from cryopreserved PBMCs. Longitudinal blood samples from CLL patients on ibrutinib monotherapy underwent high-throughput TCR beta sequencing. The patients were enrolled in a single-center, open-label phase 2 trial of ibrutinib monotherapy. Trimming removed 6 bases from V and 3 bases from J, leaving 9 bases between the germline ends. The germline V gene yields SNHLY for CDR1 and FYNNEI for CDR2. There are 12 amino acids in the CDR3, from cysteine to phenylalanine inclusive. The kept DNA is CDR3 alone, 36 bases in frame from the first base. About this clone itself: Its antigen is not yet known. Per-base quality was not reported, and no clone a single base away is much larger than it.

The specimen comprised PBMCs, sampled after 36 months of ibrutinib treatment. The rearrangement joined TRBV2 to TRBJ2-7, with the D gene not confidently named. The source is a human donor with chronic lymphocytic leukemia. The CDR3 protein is CASRYDIYEQYF. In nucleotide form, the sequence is TGTGCCAGCAGGTATGACATCTACGAGCAGTACTTC.